This T cell receptor (beta chain) was identified during a study of blood T cell repertoires in COVID-19. Study as a whole: From the United States, Italy and Spain came samples of acute and convalescent COVID-19. T cells, B-cell-depleted T cells, or PBMCs supplied cDNA or gDNA.

In the original analysis: Reference gene primer amplification yielded estimated nucleated cell counts. The data were produced by immunoSEQ multiplex PCR, yet TCRdb's version contains in-frame clones alone and is incomplete. From that table come the V and J calls and clone size; the DNA was used to work out D and trimming. The table lists over 130,000 clones, 80% to 90% of them singletons. V gave up 1 base and J gave up 3 bases; unmatched junction bases: 13. CDR1 is LNHDA, CDR2 SQIVND, per germline (reference sequence). The CDR3 runs to 18 residues. The chain has TRBV19 and TRBJ1-1; 8 bases map to TRBD1. Sequences were obtained from peripheral blood. The clonotype was recovered from a man between 65 and 85 years old with acute or convalescent COVID-19. The CDR3 DNA sequence: TGTGCCAGTAGTATAGCCTACGCACGGACAGGGCAGGACACTGAAGCTTTCTTT. Its translation is CASSIAYARTGQDTEAFF.